Each of the 2 T cell receptor beta chains below was sequenced from the same sample in a study of T cell responses to AZD1222 COVID-19 vaccine (dated by TCRdb to the early 2020s). Receptors were amplified or captured by the immunoSEQ multiplex PCR assay. As stored in TCRdb, this immuneACCESS dataset retains in-frame rearrangements with V and J assigned. A fraction of the clones does not appear; measured against another copy, unresolved V genes explain less than half of the discrepancy, and the remainder lacks a known reason. This sample gives more than 95,000 clones in total; about 89% of them show up just once. Over 8.5% of the sample rests with the top ten. In the paper's terms, the time point label means: baseline before first vaccination. This specimen's treatment or condition label, interpreted: meningococcal conjugate vaccine given as trial control. Sequencing was performed on peripheral blood, taken on day 0 of MenACWY control vaccination. These receptor sequences come from an adult in good health.

The V gene is TRBV27, the J gene TRBJ1-2, with 7 bases that match TRBD1. The CDR3 sequence is 14 residues long. Germline lookup yields CDR1 MNHEY and CDR2 SMNVEV (reference sequence). The V segment lost 8 bases and the J segment 8 bases; nucleotides outside the gene matches: 14. CDR3: CASPKGRGPRGYTF. CDR3 nucleotide sequence: TGTGCCAGCCCCAAGGGGAGGGGGCCTCGCGGCTACACCTTC.

The chain links TRBV7-3 to TRBJ2-3; 9 positions match TRBD2. The CDR3 runs 17 residues. Germline-derived CDR1 and CDR2 are SGHTA and FQGTGA. V gave up 5 bases and J gave up 5 bases; unmatched junction bases: 14. This CDR3 is CASSVCYIAGVRDTQYF. DNA of the CDR3: TGTGCCAGCAGCGTTTGTTACATAGCGGGAGTACGAGATACGCAGTATTTT.